Following are 19 T cell receptor beta chains from one sample sequenced in a study of CD8 T cells in Susac syndrome. It was with random hexamers that 0.5 to 1 ug RNA was reverse transcribed. A single record per CDR3 protein comes from TCRdb applying MiXCR to the immunoSEQ multiplex PCR reads. The sample records under 85,000 distinct CDR3 sequences, 94% being singletons. Specimen: CD8+ T cells from PBMCs. These receptors all stem from a human donor with Susac syndrome.

This rearrangement joins TRBV20-1 to TRBJ2-5; 11 bases are shared with TRBD2. The ends lost 1 base at V and 2 bases at J; junction bases unmatched: 12. The CDR3 is made up of 18 amino acids. Germline loops: CDR1 DFQATT, CDR2 SNEGSKA (reference sequence). The CDR3 bases are TGCAGTGCTAGAGGCCCCCTAGCGGGAGGAAACGAACAAGAGACCCAGTACTTC. It yields the protein CSARGPLAGGNEQETQYF.

The V call is TRBV7-2, the J call TRBJ1-4, with D hard to call. Germline CDR1 reads SGHTA; CDR2 reads FQGNSA. V lost 4 bases to trimming and J lost 4 bases, with 10 bases between them. This CDR3 has 14 residues. CDR3 DNA sequence: TGTGCCAGCAGCTCGGAGGGCCTTAATGAAAAACTGTTTTTT. Protein product: CASSSEGLNEKLFF.

The chain recombines TRBV7-9 with TRBJ2-4; D not resolved. Germline V gene lookup returns CDR1 SEHNR and CDR2 FQNEAQ (reference sequence). Trimming took 5 bases from V and 1 from J, leaving 9 bases between them. The CDR3 is 14 amino acids. In nucleotides, the CDR3 is TGTGCCAGCAGCACTGACATGGCCAAAAACATTCAGTACTTC. The encoded protein is CASSTDMAKNIQYF.

V usage is TRBV30 and J usage is TRBJ1-5; 7 bases line up with TRBD1. V lost 4 bases, J lost 4 bases, and 4 bases stayed unmatched. CDR3 size: 13 residues. Germline V gene sequence: CDR1 GTSNPN, CDR2 SVGIG (reference sequence). The CDR3, as DNA: TGTGCCTGGAACGCACAGGGGAATCAGCCCCAGCATTTT. This codes for CAWNAQGNQPQHF.

Only a few counts were recorded for this clonotype. The J gene is TRBJ2-7, the V gene TRBV3-1; 7 nucleotides match TRBD1. Trimming at V came to 4 bases and at J to 3 bases, leaving 9 bases not matched to a gene. Germline V gives CDR1 LGHDT, CDR2 YNNKEL (reference sequence). The CDR3 covers 15 residues. CDR3 DNA: TGTGCCAGCAGCCCTCTTACAGGGGACCTCTACGAGCAGTACTTC. Amino acids: CASSPLTGDLYEQYF.

For the CDR3, the DNA is TGCAGCGTACAGGGTGAGGCTGAAGCTTTCTTT. This codes for CSVQGEAEAFF. The V call is TRBV29-1, the J call TRBJ1-1, with D possibly being TRBD1 (6 bases). The CDR3 length is 11 residues. V lost 6 bases and J 6 bases, leaving 11 bases between the germline ends. Germline lookup yields CDR1 SQVTM and CDR2 ANQGSEA.

The V and J genes are TRBV5-1 and TRBJ1-5; possibly TRBD1 for D (6 bases). Germline V CDR1 and CDR2: SGHRS, YFSETQ. Trimming left V 0 bases short and J 5 bases short, with 15 bases between. CDR3 length: 16 residues. The CDR3 region has the DNA TGCGCCAGCAGCTTGGGCGGGGCGGACAGAGATCAGCCCCAGCATTTT. Its translation: CASSLGGADRDQPQHF.

This rearrangement joins TRBV7-9 to TRBJ2-1; D unresolved. CDR1 SEHNR and CDR2 FQNEAQ come from the germline V gene (reference sequence). The CDR3 consists of 15 residues. Trimming removed 6 bases at V and 8 bases at J, with 20 bases between. Written as DNA, the CDR3 is TGTGCCAGCAGGAGCCCGGCATCCCTATTCGATGAGCAGTTCTTC. It codes for CASRSPASLFDEQFF. Supplemented by reference TRBV7-9 and TRBJ2-1, the full variable domain reads DTGVSQNPRHKITKRGQNVTFRCDPISEHNRLYWYRQTLGQGPEFLTYFQNEAQLEKSRLLSDRFSAERPKGSFSTLEIQRTEQGDSAMYLCASRSPASLFDEQFFGPGTRLTVL.

This chain links TRBV19 with TRBJ1-3; D is unresolved. CDR1 and CDR2 from the germline V gene are LNHDA and SQIVND (reference sequence). With 5 bases removed from V and 0 bases from J, the gap between germline ends came to 17 bases. This CDR3 has 17 amino acids. CDR3: CASSEYPSGVSGNTIYF. The CDR3 DNA is TGTGCCAGTAGTGAGTATCCCTCAGGAGTCTCTGGAAACACCATATATTTT.

This chain links TRBV10-3 with TRBJ2-1; D ambiguous. Per the germline V gene, CDR1 is ENHRY and CDR2 is SYGVKD. The V and J ends lost 3 bases and 7 bases respectively, with 10 bases between them. CDR3 size: 13 residues. In DNA form, the CDR3 reads TGTGCCATCAGTGACGGTTTGAGGAATGAGCAGTTCTTC. As protein: CAISDGLRNEQFF.

The chain combines TRBV19 with TRBJ1-1; D remains ambiguous. CDR3 length equals 13 residues. Germline CDR1 LNHDA, CDR2 SQIVND (reference sequence). Trimming left V 5 bases short and J 8 bases short, with 15 bases between. The CDR3 protein is CASSHFETAEAFF. The DNA for the CDR3 is TGTGCCAGTAGTCACTTTGAAACAGCCGAAGCTTTCTTT.

This sequence joins TRBV25-1 and TRBJ2-3, with D possibly being TRBD1 or TRBD2 (6 bases each). Trimming took off 8 bases at V and 2 bases at J, with 17 bases between the two ends. The CDR3 spans 15 residues. The germline V gene encodes CDR1 MGHDK and CDR2 SYGVNS. This chain's CDR3 is CASQRGDADTDTQYF. The DNA for the CDR3 is TGTGCCAGCCAAAGGGGGGATGCCGACACAGATACGCAGTATTTT.

The rearrangement links TRBV5-1 to TRBJ2-1; D is uncertain. V lost 4 bases and J lost 2, with 10 bases in between. Germline loops: CDR1 SGHRS, CDR2 YFSETQ. This CDR3 comprises 14 residues. The CDR3 loop is CASSEAAAYNEQFF. The CDR3 nucleotides read TGCGCCAGCAGCGAGGCGGCTGCCTACAATGAGCAGTTCTTC.

V is TRBV6-5 and J is TRBJ2-3; 8 bases agree with TRBD2. V gave up 4 bases and J gave up 6 bases; unmatched junction bases: 6. The length of the CDR3 is 14 residues. CDR1 and CDR2 from the germline V gene are MNHEY and SVGAGI. The CDR3 region is CASSFTRGGDTQYF. CDR3 sequence (DNA): TGTGCCAGCAGTTTTACCCGGGGGGGGGATACGCAGTATTTT.

CDR3: CASSAPAGGFGNEQFF. As DNA, the CDR3 is TGTGCCAGCAGTGCCCCGGCTGGGGGTTTTGGCAATGAGCAGTTCTTC. This chain connects TRBV6-1 to TRBJ2-1; D is possibly TRBD1 or TRBD2 (5 bases each). Trimming left V 4 bases short and J 6 bases short, with 19 bases between. Germline V CDR1 and CDR2: MNHNS, SASEGT. CDR3 length equals 16 residues.

The CDR3 DNA follows: TGTGCCAGCAGCTTGGGCGGGCCGAACACTGAAGCTTTCTTT. Protein: CASSLGGPNTEAFF. The rearrangement uses TRBV11-3 and TRBJ1-1; no reliable D call. This CDR3 comprises 14 residues. Trimming took 3 bases from V and 1 from J, leaving 9 bases between them. From germline, CDR1 is SGHNT and CDR2 YENEEA. The whole variable domain, filled in from reference TRBV11-3 and TRBJ1-1, reads EAGVVQSPRYKIIEKKQPVAFWCNPISGHNTLYWYLQNLGQGPELLIRYENEEAVDDSQLPKDRFSAERLKGVDSTLKIQPAELGDSAVYLCASSLGGPNTEAFFGQGTRLTVV.

The rearrangement joins TRBV20-1 to TRBJ2-5, with a tentative D call TRBD2 (6 bases). The CDR3 consists of 17 residues. The V gene's germline CDR1 is DFQATT and CDR2 SNEGSKA (reference sequence). The V end lost 0 bases, the J end lost 4 bases, and 21 bases lay between the germline ends. In DNA, the CDR3 is TGCAGTGCTAGAGATCACGAAACCGGGACTCCCGGAGAGACCCAGTACTTC. Protein sequence: CSARDHETGTPGETQYF.

The chain is built from TRBV11-2 and TRBJ2-1; D is unresolved. CDR1 is SGHAT and CDR2 is FQNNGV in the germline V gene. Trimming pared 5 bases from V and 4 bases from J, leaving 15 bases between. The CDR3 has 15 residues. This CDR3 reads CASSIRMSPYNEQFF. CDR3 in DNA: TGTGCCAGCAGCATAAGAATGAGTCCGTACAATGAGCAGTTCTTC.

This clonotype was found once. The chain employs TRBV20-1 and TRBJ1-1, with D hard to call. CDR1 and CDR2 (germline): DFQATT, SNEGSKA (reference sequence). V lost 3 bases, J lost 0 bases, and 5 bases lay in between. The CDR3 covers 12 residues. The CDR3 reads CSARRVNTEAFF. The DNA for the CDR3 is TGCAGTGCTAGGAGGGTGAACACTGAAGCTTTCTTT.